These 27 T cell receptor beta chains came from one sample sequenced in a study of blood T cell repertoires in COVID-19 (TCRdb year 2020). Receptor libraries were prepared by the immunoSEQ multiplex PCR assay. In TCRdb, the immuneACCESS table is reduced to in-frame sequences with V and J assigned. These tables do not hold every clone; where another copy was compared, an unresolved V gene accounts for under half, and the others remain unexplained. The sample table records roughly 230,000 clones; more than 65% of these occur just once. The top ten clones comprise about 7.4% of the sample. The sequenced sample was peripheral blood. The receptors here all came from a woman aged 80 or over with acute or convalescent COVID-19.

This clone has a handful of counts. The chain has TRBV6-5 and TRBJ1-6, with D uncertain. Trimming pared 6 bases from V and 7 bases from J, leaving 13 bases between. Germline values: CDR1 MNHEY, CDR2 SVGAGI. This CDR3 has 14 amino acids. CDR3 loop: CASSRLGGNSPLHF. The CDR3 region has the DNA TGTGCCAGCAGCCGACTAGGAGGGAATTCACCCCTCCACTTT.

The rearrangement links TRBV9 to TRBJ1-5; TRBD1 matches at 8 bases. CDR3 length equals 16 residues. The germline gives CDR1 SGDLS, CDR2 YYNGEE. The junction had 7 bases not matched to a gene; V was cut back by 3 bases and J by 2 bases. CDR3: CASSAGTGKGNQPQHF. DNA of the CDR3: TGTGCCAGCAGCGCCGGGACAGGCAAGGGCAATCAGCCCCAGCATTTT.

The genes are TRBV3-1 (or the pseudogene TRBV3-2) and TRBJ2-1; TRBD2 aligns across 9 bases. The CDR3 has 15 amino acids. Trimming cost V 5 bases and J 6 bases; bases outside gene matches: 8. The germline V gene encodes CDR1 LGHDT and CDR2 YNNKEL (reference sequence). As DNA, the CDR3 is TGTGCCAGCAGCAGCGGGACTAGCATTCGCAATGAGCAGTTCTTC. Protein sequence: CASSSGTSIRNEQFF.

The chain employs TRBV19 and TRBJ1-2; 12 bases are shared with TRBD1. Looked up from germline, CDR1 is LNHDA and CDR2 is SQIVND (reference sequence). The CDR3 has 15 amino acids. The V gene end was trimmed by 6 bases and the J gene end by 6 bases; junction bases not matched to a gene: 8. The DNA of the CDR3 is TGTGCCAGTAGCCGCGGGACAGGGGGCGTCGATGGCTACACCTTC. Its translation: CASSRGTGGVDGYTF.

This chain links TRBV2 with TRBJ1-2, with TRBD1 identical over 12 bases. With 3 bases clipped from V and 7 bases from J, the junction kept 3 bases outside the gene matches. The CDR3 has 14 amino acids. Germline lookup yields CDR1 SNHLY and CDR2 FYNNEI. CDR3 in amino acids: CASSDTGQGAGYTF. For the CDR3, the DNA is TGTGCCAGCAGTGATACGGGACAGGGGGCTGGCTACACCTTC. Variable domain in full (rest from reference TRBV2 and TRBJ1-2): EPEVTQTPSHQVTQMGQEVILRCVPISNHLYFYWYRQILGQKVEFLVSFYNNEISEKSEIFDDQFSVERPDGSNFTLKIRSTKLEDSAMYFCASSDTGQGAGYTFGSGTRLTVV.

V is TRBV29-1 and J is TRBJ2-3, with TRBD2 matching 7 bases. V lost 4 bases to trimming and J lost 0 bases; unmatched junction nucleotides: 10. The CDR3 totals 16 residues. Germline V CDR1 and CDR2: SQVTM, ANQGSEA. The CDR3 here is CSVGMASGTSTDTQYF. CDR3 DNA sequence: TGCAGCGTTGGCATGGCTAGCGGAACTAGCACAGATACGCAGTATTTT.

The J gene is TRBJ2-1, the V gene TRBV4-1, with TRBD2 identical over 16 bases. This CDR3 spans 20 amino acids. Germline CDR1 is MGHRA and CDR2 is YSYEKL. The J segment lost 2 bases and the V segment lost 1 base, leaving 8 bases of the junction unmatched. CDR3 protein: CASSQAPGLAGGITYNEQFF. CDR3 DNA: TGCGCCAGCAGCCAAGCCCCGGGACTAGCGGGGGGGATTACCTACAATGAGCAGTTCTTC.

The chain uses TRBV2 and TRBJ1-2, with TRBD1 identical over 9 bases. The CDR3 runs 13 residues. Looked up from germline, CDR1 is SNHLY and CDR2 is FYNNEI. With 6 bases clipped from V and 6 bases from J, the junction kept 5 bases outside the gene matches. CDR3 loop: CASRTRQGDGYTF. The DNA of the CDR3 is TGTGCCAGCAGAACCAGACAGGGGGATGGCTACACCTTC.

Only a few counts were recorded for this clone. At one boundary the junction diverges from the germline segment, which might be a read error. The chain couples TRBV7-9 to TRBJ1-6; the D is unclear. Germline CDR1 SEHNR, CDR2 FQNEAQ (reference sequence). The CDR3 has 11 amino acids. The CDR3 here is CASSSSSSLHF. The CDR3 DNA reads TGTGCCAGCAGTTCTAGTTCATCCCTCCACTTT.

This clone came up once. The chain carries TRBV2 and TRBJ2-7, with TRBD1 identical over 8 bases. CDR1 is SNHLY and CDR2 is FYNNEI in the germline V gene. The CDR3 contains 13 residues. V lost 6 bases, J lost 4 bases, and 5 bases stayed unmatched. In DNA, the CDR3 is TGTGCCAGCAGCAGGACAGGGCGGTACGAGCAGTACTTC. Amino acids: CASSRTGRYEQYF.

The gene calls are TRBV28 and TRBJ1-6; D might be TRBD1 (6 bases). CDR1 MDHEN and CDR2 SYDVKM come from the germline V gene. The length of the CDR3 is 13 residues. Trimming shortened V by 6 bases and J by 7 bases, and 10 bases separated the two germline ends. As DNA, the CDR3 is TGTGCCAGCAGCTTGGACAGAAATTCACCCCTCCACTTT. Protein: CASSLDRNSPLHF.

This clone was recorded once. This chain uses TRBV4-1 with TRBJ1-1, with D maybe TRBD1 (5 bases). V was clipped by 0 bases and J by 1 base, with 15 bases between them. From germline, CDR1 is MGHRA and CDR2 YSYEKL. The CDR3 consists of 17 residues. This chain's CDR3 is CASSQDGGGRRNTEAFF. CDR3 DNA: TGCGCCAGCAGCCAAGATGGGGGGGGACGGAGGAACACTGAAGCTTTCTTT.

V usage is TRBV28 and J usage is TRBJ1-4; D is possibly TRBD1 (6 bases). CDR3 length equals 14 residues. Germline V gene lookup returns CDR1 MDHEN and CDR2 SYDVKM. V was clipped by 11 bases and J by 0 bases, with 13 bases between them. CDR3 nucleotide sequence: TGTGCCTGCGCGGGGGGCGCAACTAATGAAAAACTGTTTTTT. Translated, it gives CACAGGATNEKLFF.

This sequence joins TRBV10-3 and TRBJ2-1; 7 bases fit TRBD2. Germline-derived CDR1 and CDR2 are ENHRY and SYGVKD. Trimming at V came to 1 base and at J to 4 bases, leaving 7 bases not matched to a gene. The length of the CDR3 is 16 residues. This chain's CDR3 is CAISEFSSGSYNEQFF. As DNA, the CDR3 is TGTGCCATCAGTGAGTTTAGTAGCGGGTCTTACAATGAGCAGTTCTTC.

This chain connects TRBV29-1 to TRBJ2-5; D possibly corresponds to TRBD2 (6 bases). CDR3 length: 12 amino acids. With 6 bases removed from V and 4 bases from J, the gap between germline ends came to 12 bases. Germline CDR1 reads SQVTM; CDR2 reads ANQGSEA. CDR3 coding DNA: TGCAGCGTCCAAATGGGGGGAGAGACCCAGTACTTC. Protein product: CSVQMGGETQYF.

The chain is built from TRBV19 and TRBJ2-5; D remains ambiguous. Deletions cut 4 bases from V and 4 bases from J, with 10 bases between. This CDR3 is 13 amino acids long. From germline, CDR1 is LNHDA and CDR2 SQIVND (reference sequence). This chain's CDR3 is CASSRQTGETQYF. In nucleotides, the CDR3 is TGTGCCAGTAGTAGGCAGACTGGAGAGACCCAGTACTTC.

In its sample, this clone was seen a few times. CDR3 sequence reads: CASGPRGWGGNTIYF. The CDR3 region has the DNA TGTGCCAGCGGCCCCAGGGGATGGGGAGGAAACACCATATATTTT. V usage is TRBV7-2 and J usage is TRBJ1-3; a weak D match, TRBD1 (6 bases). The V end was cut by 8 bases, the J end by 4 bases, with 18 bases between. This CDR3 is built from 15 residues. Germline V CDR1 and CDR2: SGHTA, FQGNSA.

The chain employs TRBV18 and TRBJ2-5; weak D call: TRBD2 (6 bases). In germline, CDR1 is KGHSH, CDR2 LQKENI. The CDR3 totals 15 residues. V was cut by 4 bases and J by 1 base, with 13 bases left in between. The CDR3 DNA is TGTGCCAGCTCACTTTCCGGGGGTCCCCAAGAGACCCAGTACTTC. Its protein product is CASSLSGGPQETQYF.

The genes are TRBV23-1 and TRBJ2-7, with 7 bases aligning to TRBD2. TRBV23-1 is marked as an open reading frame, function uncertain. The junction had 7 bases not matched to a gene; V was cut back by 1 base and J by 4 bases. The CDR3 sequence is 15 residues long. CDR3 loop: CASSQWPERGYEQYF. The CDR3, as DNA: TGCGCCAGCAGTCAATGGCCAGAGCGGGGATACGAGCAGTACTTC.

This clone has just a few counts. The V and J genes are TRBV10-3 and TRBJ2-1; TRBD1 matches at 9 bases. This CDR3 comprises 15 residues. Germline V gene lookup returns CDR1 ENHRY and CDR2 SYGVKD. With V trimmed by 3 bases and J by 8 bases, 8 bases remained unmatched. CDR3 bases: TGTGCCATCAGTGACAAAGGACAGGGGCATGATGAGCAGTTCTTC. Translation: CAISDKGQGHDEQFF.

This chain uses TRBV7-2 with TRBJ2-3; the match to TRBD2 covers 16 bases. The CDR3 is 19 amino acids. Per germline, CDR1 SGHTA and CDR2 FQGNSA. The V gene end was trimmed by 5 bases and the J gene end by 4 bases; junction bases not matched to a gene: 12. The CDR3 protein is CASSPKAGLAGGPADTQYF. CDR3 coding DNA: TGTGCCAGCAGCCCGAAGGCGGGACTAGCGGGGGGGCCAGCAGATACGCAGTATTTT. The whole variable domain, remainder taken from reference TRBV7-2 and TRBJ2-3, is GAGVSQSPSNKVTEKGKDVELRCDPISGHTALYWYRQSLGQGLEFLIYFQGNSAPDKSGLPSDRFSAERTGGSVSTLTIQRTQQEDSAVYLCASSPKAGLAGGPADTQYFGPGTRLTVL.

CDR3 residues: CASSQDSSLAGSIEQFF. The DNA of the CDR3 is TGCGCCAGCAGCCAAGATAGCTCGCTAGCGGGATCTATTGAGCAGTTCTTC. J is TRBJ2-1 and V is TRBV4-1; 9 bases are a match to TRBD2. Looked up from germline, CDR1 is MGHRA and CDR2 is YSYEKL. The CDR3 sequence is 17 residues long. J lost 9 bases, V lost 0 bases, and 12 bases had no gene match.

V usage is TRBV5-8 and J usage is TRBJ1-2, with a weak D call TRBD1 (6 bases). From germline, CDR1 is SGHTS and CDR2 YDEGEE. V lost 3 bases and J lost 0, with 15 bases in between. The CDR3 covers 16 residues. CDR3 region: CASSYTGHPANYGYTF. The CDR3, as DNA: TGTGCCAGCAGCTACACGGGACACCCTGCTAACTATGGCTACACCTTC.

In this sample, this clone turned up once. The chain couples TRBV30 to TRBJ1-1; D might be TRBD1 (5 bases). V was pared by 0 bases and J by 4 bases, with 12 bases between. There are 14 residues in the CDR3. Germline loops: CDR1 GTSNPN, CDR2 SVGIG (reference sequence). In DNA form, the CDR3 reads TGTGCCTGGAGTGTACTCCAGGGCCCCACTGAAGCTTTCTTT. Residues: CAWSVLQGPTEAFF. The complete variable domain, with remaining parts taken from reference TRBV30 and TRBJ1-1, reads SQTIHQWPATLVQPVGSPLSLECTVEGTSNPNLYWYRQAAGRGLQLLFYSVGIGQISSEVPQNLSASRPQDRQFILSSKKLLLSDSGFYLCAWSVLQGPTEAFFGQGTRLTVV.

The J gene is TRBJ1-1, the V gene TRBV2; D call uncertain. With 7 bases removed from V and 0 bases from J, the gap between germline ends came to 12 bases. Germline V gives CDR1 SNHLY, CDR2 FYNNEI. This CDR3 region has 14 residues. DNA of the CDR3: TGTGCCAGCATGGCAAATAGCTTGAACACTGAAGCTTTCTTT. It translates to CASMANSLNTEAFF.

This clone is a singleton in its sample. The gene calls are TRBV6-5 and TRBJ1-3; 8 bases align to TRBD1. CDR3 length: 14 amino acids. V shed 6 bases, J shed 7 bases, and the junction held 8 bases outside the gene matches. Germline V gene data show CDR1 as MNHEY and CDR2 as SVGAGI. The CDR3 DNA sequence: TGTGCCAGCAGCGCGGGACAGGACAGGAACACCATATATTTT. This translates into CASSAGQDRNTIYF.

The chain recombines TRBV4-1 with TRBJ2-5, with 9 bases that match TRBD2. The CDR3 runs 16 residues. V shed 4 bases and J 2 bases; nucleotides not matched to a gene: 8. Germline V gives CDR1 MGHRA, CDR2 YSYEKL. Written as DNA, the CDR3 is TGCGCCAGCAGCCTTCGCTCTAGCGGGGTTCAAGAGACCCAGTACTTC. It translates to CASSLRSSGVQETQYF.